This is a list of T cell receptor beta chains from one sample in a study of T cells in Graves' hyperthyroidism and ophthalmopathy. TCRdb fed the multiplex PCR reads into MiXCR, producing one record per CDR3 protein. The repertoire includes 410,000 or so distinct CDR3 sequences, over 12% of them detected once, and under 15% sits in the top ten. The sequencing sample was made of blood. The origin of the receptors is a man between 18 and 35 years old with Graves' ophthalmopathy. CDR3s include the opening cysteine and the closing phenylalanine or tryptophan. Each record gives: V gene, J gene, CDR3 length, D gene, clone size, CDR3 DNA, CDR3 protein. D genes are given only for firm matches. Part of the rows lack a size; the others show once, few, many or a class for expanded clones.

>TRBV24-1|TRBJ2-6|17|NA|many
TGTGCCACCAGTTCTAGGGGCACCTCCTCTGGGGCCAACGTCCTGACTTTC
CATSSRGTSSGANVLTF
>TRBV6-2/TRBV6-3|TRBJ2-5|14|NA|NA
TGTGCCAGCAGCCCTACCGGGCACCAAGAGACCCAGTACTTC
CASSPTGHQETQYF
>TRBV12-3/TRBV12-4|TRBJ2-1|16|TRBD2|many
TGTGCCAGCAGTTTAAGATTAGCGGGGGGGGGCAATGAGCAGTTCTTC
CASSLRLAGGGNEQFF
>TRBV7-9|TRBJ2-1|18|NA|NA
TGTGCCAGCAGCCCAGACTGGGATGGTAGCGGAGGTGGCGATGAGCAGTTCTTC
CASSPDWDGSGGGDEQFF
>TRBV5-1|TRBJ2-1|12|NA|NA
TGCGCCAGCAGCTTGGAAGGGCCCAAGCAGTTCTTC
CASSLEGPKQFF
>TRBV11-2|TRBJ2-1|17|NA|many
TGTGCCAGCAGCTTAGACAGGAACCCACCCAGCTACAATGAGCAGTTCTTC
CASSLDRNPPSYNEQFF
>TRBV6-1|TRBJ1-1|13|TRBD1|many
TGTGCCAGCCAGAGGAGGGGGCTAACTGAAGCTTTCTTT
CASQRRGLTEAFF
>TRBV7-9|TRBJ2-1|16|NA|many
TGTGCCAGCAGCTTTAGGTCAGGGGAGGGTAGCTATGAGCAGTTCTTC
CASSFRSGEGSYEQFF
>TRBV24-1|TRBJ2-1|13|TRBD2|many
TGTGCCACCAGCCTAGCGGGGGGACATGAGCAGTTCTTC
CATSLAGGHEQFF
>TRBV5-1|TRBJ1-1|15|TRBD1|many
TGCGCCAGCAGCGGCGGGGACAGCATGAACACTGAAGCTTTCTTT
CASSGGDSMNTEAFF
>TRBV7-6|TRBJ2-1|13|NA|few
TGTGCCAGCAGCTTACAGGGCTGGAGTGAGCAGTTCTTC
CASSLQGWSEQFF
>TRBV20-1|TRBJ1-6|17|NA|NA
TGCAGTGCTAGAGCACAGAGCCTAAGCTCCTATAATTCACCCCTCCACTTT
CSARAQSLSSYNSPLHF
>TRBV5-1|TRBJ2-5|14|TRBD1|many
TGCGCCAGCACTACAGGGGGCCACCAAGAGACCCAGTACTTC
CASTTGGHQETQYF
>TRBV19|TRBJ1-5|15|TRBD1|many
TGTGCCAGTAGTAAACCGACAGGGGGCAATCAGCCCCAGCATTTT
CASSKPTGGNQPQHF
>TRBV7-9|TRBJ1-4|15|TRBD1|NA
TGTGCCAGCCAGATGAGGACAGGGGGTATTGAAAAACTGTTTTTT
CASQMRTGGIEKLFF
>TRBV7-2|TRBJ1-5|16|TRBD1|many
TGTGCCAGCAGTCCAGGGGGAGAGGTGAGCAATCAGCCCCAGCATTTT
CASSPGGEVSNQPQHF
>TRBV7-2|TRBJ2-3|19|TRBD2|NA
TGTGCCAGCAGCTTAGCGGTGCTAGCGGGAGGGCCGCGCACAGATACGCAGTATTTT
CASSLAVLAGGPRTDTQYF
>TRBV10-3|TRBJ2-7|15|TRBD2|many
TGTGCCATCAGCGGGGGACTAGCGGGAGACGGGGAGCAGTACTTC
CAISGGLAGDGEQYF
>TRBV4-1|TRBJ2-2|17|TRBD2|NA
TGCGCCAGCAGCCCGGGACTAGCGGGAGGGGGGACCGGGGAGCTGTTTTTT
CASSPGLAGGGTGELFF
>TRBV6-1|TRBJ2-7|15|TRBD2|many
TGTGCCAGCAGTTTTCAGCGGGAGTCTTCCTACGAGCAGTACTTC
CASSFQRESSYEQYF
>TRBV24-1|TRBJ2-2|16|TRBD1|many
TGTGCCACCAGTGAATTAGGGACAGGGAACACCGGGGAGCTGTTTTTT
CATSELGTGNTGELFF
>TRBV20-1|TRBJ2-7|14|TRBD1|many
TGCAGTGCTAGAGGGACAGGGGGCTTCTACGAGCAGTACTTC
CSARGTGGFYEQYF
>TRBV9|TRBJ1-6|15|TRBD1|many
TGTGCCAGCAGCTTTGAGGACAGGGGGACGTCACCCCTCCACTTT
CASSFEDRGTSPLHF
>TRBV20-1|TRBJ2-5|11|TRBD2|many
TGCAGTGCGGCGGGGGAAGAGACCCAGTACTTC
CSAAGEETQYF
>TRBV20-1|TRBJ2-7|10|NA|many
TGCAGTGCTGGGAAGTACGAGCAGTACTTC
CSAGKYEQYF
>TRBV11-3|TRBJ1-2|13|TRBD1|many
TGTGCCAGCAGCTTGGGAGGGGGCGGCGGCTACACCTTC
CASSLGGGGGYTF
>TRBV10-1|TRBJ2-3|12|NA|few
TGCGCCAGCAGTGAGTCGATGAATACGCAGTATTTT
CASSESMNTQYF
>TRBV6-2/TRBV6-3|TRBJ2-1|16|TRBD2|NA
TGTGCCAGCAGCTCGGGACTAGCGGGAAGGTACAATGAGCAGTTCTTC
CASSSGLAGRYNEQFF
>TRBV7-6|TRBJ2-3|13|NA|few
TGTGCCAGCAGCGAAACTTTGAGAGATACGCAGTATTTT
CASSETLRDTQYF
>TRBV7-2|TRBJ2-7|12|NA|many
TGTGCCAGCAGCTGGAACAGGGACGAGCAGTACTTC
CASSWNRDEQYF